Below are 29 T cell receptor beta chains sequenced from a single sample in a study of cytomegalovirus exposure and HLA in healthy donors. The PCR ran on 60 Vbeta and 13 Jbeta primers. TCRdb's copy holds only in-frame clones and misses some; the assay was immunoSEQ multiplex PCR. Of approximately 120,000 clones in the sample, 60% to 75% were seen once. Sequencing used PBMCs. The receptors here all came from a woman between 45 and 60 years old in good health and CMV-seropositive.

This clone has just a few counts. The chain has TRBV5-1 and TRBJ1-2; the D is unclear. The CDR3 sequence is 14 residues long. Germline V gene data show CDR1 as SGHRS and CDR2 as YFSETQ. V lost 4 bases, J lost 0 bases, and 10 bases lay in between. Here the CDR3 DNA reads TGCGCCAGCAGCCGAGACACCTCTAACTATGGCTACACCTTC. This translates into CASSRDTSNYGYTF.

This clone was detected only once. This rearrangement joins TRBV19 to TRBJ2-2; the match to TRBD2 covers 14 bases. CDR1 is LNHDA, CDR2 SQIVND, per germline (reference sequence). The CDR3 contains 18 residues. V lost 5 bases, J lost 0 bases, and 5 bases stayed unmatched. CDR3 nucleotides: TGTGCCAGTAGTCCTGGACTAGCGGGGGGCTCGAACACCGGGGAGCTGTTTTTT. The encoded protein is CASSPGLAGGSNTGELFF.

The V and J genes are TRBV6-1 and TRBJ1-5; D is perhaps TRBD1 (5 bases). This CDR3 region has 15 residues. The germline V and J ends were trimmed by 2 bases and 3 bases, with 11 bases remaining between them. The germline V gene encodes CDR1 MNHNS and CDR2 SASEGT. CDR3 loop: CASSEWRGPNQPQHF. CDR3 bases: TGTGCCAGCAGTGAATGGAGGGGACCCAATCAGCCCCAGCATTTT.

The chain combines TRBV5-1 with TRBJ2-7, with no clear D. The V gene's germline CDR1 is SGHRS and CDR2 YFSETQ. V was cut by 4 bases and J by 1 base, with 12 bases left in between. The CDR3 totals 14 residues. The CDR3 DNA sequence: TGCGCCAGCAGCGGGCTGCCCGAATCCTACGAGCAGTACTTC. It codes for CASSGLPESYEQYF.

The rearrangement links TRBV4-3 to TRBJ1-6; 7 bases align to TRBD1. CDR1 and CDR2 (germline): LGHNA, YSLEER. The trim removed 4 bases at V and 4 bases at J, leaving 10 bases unmatched. The CDR3 consists of 17 residues. This CDR3 reads CASSRNLQGEYNSPLHF. For the CDR3, the DNA is TGCGCCAGCAGCCGAAACCTGCAGGGGGAGTATAATTCACCCCTCCACTTT.

This clone was seen more than once but under ten times. The genes are TRBV2 and TRBJ1-2; D is perhaps TRBD1 (6 bases). V was pared by 9 bases and J by 4 bases, with 21 bases between. Germline lookup yields CDR1 SNHLY and CDR2 FYNNEI. This CDR3 contains 15 residues. The CDR3 here is CARGGAPPLIYGYTF. In nucleotides, the CDR3 is TGTGCCAGAGGGGGGGCACCGCCCCTCATCTATGGCTACACCTTC.

The V gene is TRBV6-1, the J gene TRBJ1-4; D remains unclear. Germline CDR1 is MNHNS and CDR2 is SASEGT. Deletions cut 4 bases from V and 6 bases from J, with 27 bases between. The CDR3 loop spans 19 amino acids. The CDR3 is CASSADPRIGPREDEKLFF. As DNA, the CDR3 is TGTGCCAGCAGTGCAGACCCTAGAATTGGACCTCGGGAGGATGAAAAACTGTTTTTT.

The rearrangement joins TRBV10-3 to TRBJ2-2, with TRBD1 identical over 12 bases. The CDR3 loop spans 15 amino acids. Germline CDR1 reads ENHRY; CDR2 reads SYGVKD. The V and J ends lost 10 bases and 2 bases, in that order; junction bases with no gene match: 5. The CDR3 DNA reads as TGTGCCACCACGGGGACAGGGGGCAACACCGGGGAGCTGTTTTTT. Its translation: CATTGTGGNTGELFF.

The chain combines TRBV5-1 with TRBJ1-4, with 9 positions matching TRBD1. Germline V gene lookup returns CDR1 SGHRS and CDR2 YFSETQ. The ends lost 4 bases at V and 5 bases at J; junction bases unmatched: 3. The CDR3 spans 14 residues. CDR3 coding DNA: TGCGCCAGCAGCCTCGGGACAGGGAATGAAAAACTGTTTTTT. The encoded protein is CASSLGTGNEKLFF.

This chain uses TRBV28 with TRBJ1-2, with D perhaps TRBD1 (6 bases). The CDR3 sequence is 15 residues long. Trimming took off 1 base at V and 6 bases at J, with 15 bases between the two ends. Germline CDR1 is MDHEN and CDR2 is SYDVKM. CDR3 residues: CASSLLTGQSDGYTF. CDR3 in DNA: TGTGCCAGCAGTTTATTGACCGGACAGTCTGATGGCTACACCTTC.

The V call is TRBV6-1, the J call TRBJ2-1; possible D gene TRBD2, 5 bases. V gave up 10 bases and J gave up 0 bases, with 16 bases separating them. This CDR3 has 15 amino acids. The germline V gene encodes CDR1 MNHNS and CDR2 SASEGT. The CDR3 here is CATTLAPSSYNEQFF. In DNA, the CDR3 is TGTGCCACCACCCTAGCCCCGAGCTCCTACAATGAGCAGTTCTTC.

The CDR3: CASSFGDTAGGYTF. In nucleotides, the CDR3 is TGTGCCAGCAGCTTTGGTGACACAGCCGGCGGCTACACCTTC. This chain joins TRBV5-6 and TRBJ1-2; no reliable D call. Deletions cut 2 bases from V and 8 bases from J, with 16 bases between. This CDR3 region has 14 residues. CDR1 and CDR2 from the germline V gene are SGHDT and YYEEEE.

The chain joins TRBV4-2 to TRBJ2-7, with TRBD1 matching over 8 bases. The CDR3 spans 16 residues. Looked up from germline, CDR1 is LGHNA and CDR2 is YNFKEQ. The J segment lost 7 bases and the V segment lost 0 bases, leaving 11 bases of the junction unmatched. This CDR3 reads CASSQEYRTGYDEQYF. In DNA, the CDR3 is TGTGCCAGCAGCCAAGAGTATAGGACAGGGTATGATGAGCAGTACTTC.

Here the CDR3 DNA reads TGTGCCAGCAGCCCCGTCCCCGAGACCCAGTACTTC. Protein product: CASSPVPETQYF. V gene TRBV6-6 combines with J gene TRBJ2-5; D remains unclear. CDR1 is MNHNY and CDR2 is SVGAGI in the germline V gene (reference sequence). The V and J ends lost 6 bases and 5 bases respectively, with 10 bases between them. The CDR3 runs 12 residues.

The chain has TRBV2 and TRBJ1-5; D is uncertain. Germline V gives CDR1 SNHLY, CDR2 FYNNEI. This CDR3 comprises 15 residues. The V end lost 7 bases, the J end lost 7 bases, and 20 bases lay between the germline ends. CDR3 protein: CASTTELDTVQPQHF. CDR3 coding DNA: TGTGCCAGCACCACCGAGTTAGACACCGTACAGCCCCAGCATTTT.

This chain joins TRBV19 and TRBJ2-7, with 15 bases lining up with TRBD2. CDR3 length equals 16 residues. Germline lookup yields CDR1 LNHDA and CDR2 SQIVND (reference sequence). V dropped 3 bases and J dropped 2; count of bases not matched to a gene: 2. CDR3 sequence (DNA): TGTGCCAGTAGTATCGGGACTAGCGGGGGGACCTACGAGCAGTACTTC. Translating gives CASSIGTSGGTYEQYF.

The CDR3 nucleotides are TGTGCCAGCAGCCGGGGGGCCAAAAACATTCAGTACTTC. This gives the protein CASSRGAKNIQYF. The chain employs TRBV7-9 and TRBJ2-4, with D possibly being TRBD2 (6 bases). Germline V gene sequence: CDR1 SEHNR, CDR2 FQNEAQ (reference sequence). Trimming took off 5 bases at V and 1 base at J, with 6 bases between the two ends. The CDR3 consists of 13 residues.

V and J are TRBV9 and TRBJ1-1, with TRBD1 identical over 7 bases. Germline assignment: CDR1 SGDLS and CDR2 YYNGEE. Trimming removed 3 bases from V and 0 bases from J; junction bases left unmatched: 8. The CDR3 has 16 residues. CDR3 sequence reads: CASSEHRGHMNTEAFF. DNA for the CDR3: TGTGCCAGCAGCGAACACAGGGGTCACATGAACACTGAAGCTTTCTTT. Based on the CDR3 plus reference TRBV9 and TRBJ1-1, the full variable domain is DSGVTQTPKHLITATGQRVTLRCSPRSGDLSVYWYQQSLDQGLQFLIQYYNGEERAKGNILERFSAQQFPDLHSELNLSSLELGDSALYFCASSEHRGHMNTEAFFGQGTRLTVV.

This clone showed up just once. The chain joins TRBV12-5 to TRBJ2-1; the D is unclear. V lost 2 bases to trimming and J lost 5 bases, with 7 bases between them. The germline CDR1 and CDR2 sequences are LGHNT and FRNRAP. The CDR3 extends over 13 amino acids. The CDR3: CASGLIRDNEQFF. CDR3 DNA sequence: TGTGCTAGTGGTTTGATCCGAGACAATGAGCAGTTCTTC.

This chain connects TRBV5-4 to TRBJ2-4, with D tentatively TRBD1 (5 bases). The CDR3 has 14 residues. Trimming shortened V by 3 bases and J by 2 bases, and 9 bases separated the two germline ends. CDR1 SGHNT and CDR2 YYREEE come from the germline V gene (reference sequence). The CDR3 region has the DNA TGTGCCAGCAGCTCCCAGGGCTCCAAAAACATTCAGTACTTC. Translation gives CASSSQGSKNIQYF.

The chain joins TRBV28 to TRBJ1-2; tentative D call: TRBD1 (5 bases). The V end lost 4 bases, the J end lost 2 bases, and 14 bases lay between the germline ends. CDR3 length equals 15 residues. Looked up from germline, CDR1 is MDHEN and CDR2 is SYDVKM. CDR3 amino acids: CASSSPPRTNYGYTF. The CDR3 region has the DNA TGTGCCAGCAGTTCCCCCCCCAGGACAAACTATGGCTACACCTTC.

This chain links TRBV7-2 with TRBJ1-6, with D perhaps TRBD1 (5 bases). CDR1 and CDR2 (germline): SGHTA, FQGNSA. CDR3 length equals 14 residues. Trimming left V 1 base short and J 10 bases short, with 11 bases between. CDR3 protein: CASSLVTGGSPLHF. The CDR3 DNA reads TGTGCCAGCAGCTTAGTTACAGGTGGCTCACCCCTCCACTTT.

The table lists this clone with many counts. The chain joins TRBV28 to TRBJ2-7, with D possibly matching TRBD2 (6 bases). The CDR3 covers 12 residues. Trimming removed 8 bases at V and 3 bases at J, with 11 bases between. Per germline, CDR1 MDHEN and CDR2 SYDVKM. Here the CDR3 reads CASGRQDYEQYF. The CDR3 DNA reads as TGTGCCAGCGGGAGGCAGGACTACGAGCAGTACTTC. Variable domain in full (rest from reference TRBV28 and TRBJ2-7): DVKVTQSSRYLVKRTGEKVFLECVQDMDHENMFWYRQDPGLGLRLIYFSYDVKMKEKGDIPEGYSVSREKKERFSLILESASTNQTSMYLCASGRQDYEQYFGPGTRLTVT.

The chain is built from TRBV11-3 and TRBJ2-2, with TRBD1 matching 10 bases. With 4 bases clipped from V and 6 bases from J, the junction kept 8 bases outside the gene matches. The germline V gene has CDR1 SGHNT and CDR2 YENEEA. The CDR3 is 16 residues long. CDR3 in DNA: TGTGCCAGCAGCTGGCGGGACAGGGGTGTCTCCGGGGAGCTGTTTTTT. It codes for CASSWRDRGVSGELFF. Filled out from reference TRBV11-3 and TRBJ2-2, the complete variable domain reads EAGVVQSPRYKIIEKKQPVAFWCNPISGHNTLYWYLQNLGQGPELLIRYENEEAVDDSQLPKDRFSAERLKGVDSTLKIQPAELGDSAVYLCASSWRDRGVSGELFFGEGSRLTVL.

The J gene is TRBJ2-7, the V gene TRBV19, with D possibly matching TRBD1 (5 bases). Germline V CDR1 and CDR2: LNHDA, SQIVND (reference sequence). The CDR3 is made up of 15 amino acids. V lost 2 bases to trimming and J lost 2 bases, with 13 bases between them. The CDR3 DNA is TGTGCCAGTAGTATAACTGACAGTCCCCCCTACGAGCAGTACTTC. This encodes CASSITDSPPYEQYF.

As for this clone: The junction differs from germline at one of its ends, possibly a read error. This chain uses TRBV7-9 with TRBJ1-5, with D tentatively TRBD1 (6 bases). The CDR3 length is 16 residues. CDR1 is SEHNR and CDR2 is FQNEAQ in the germline V gene (reference sequence). The CDR3 DNA reads as TGTTCCAGCAGCTTACTAGGGGGTCTTAGCAATCAGCCCCAGCATTTT. Translating it yields CSSSLLGGLSNQPQHF.

The chain combines TRBV11-2 with TRBJ2-5; D unclear. The germline V gene encodes CDR1 SGHAT and CDR2 FQNNGV. The germline V and J ends were trimmed by 0 bases and 4 bases, with 9 bases remaining between them. The CDR3 runs 14 residues. The CDR3 loop reads CASSLDGARETQYF. CDR3 in DNA: TGTGCCAGCAGCTTAGATGGAGCGCGAGAGACCCAGTACTTC.

The rearrangement uses TRBV21-1 and TRBJ2-5; the table assigns TRBD2, which was not confirmed against the DNA. TRBV21-1 is listed as a pseudogene. The CDR3 is made up of 15 amino acids. CDR3 protein: CASSNREGGRETQYF. As DNA, the CDR3 is TGTGCCAGCAGCAATAGGGAGGGGGGCCGGGAGACCCAGTACTTC.

This clone was counted a few times. V usage is TRBV4-2 and J usage is TRBJ2-7; TRBD1 aligns across 7 bases. The V gene end was trimmed by 0 bases and the J gene end by 0 bases; junction bases not matched to a gene: 5. The CDR3 length is 16 residues. The germline V gene has CDR1 LGHNA and CDR2 YNFKEQ. The CDR3 reads CASSQDPGTASYEQYF. CDR3 nucleotides: TGTGCCAGCAGCCAAGATCCCGGGACAGCCTCCTACGAGCAGTACTTC.